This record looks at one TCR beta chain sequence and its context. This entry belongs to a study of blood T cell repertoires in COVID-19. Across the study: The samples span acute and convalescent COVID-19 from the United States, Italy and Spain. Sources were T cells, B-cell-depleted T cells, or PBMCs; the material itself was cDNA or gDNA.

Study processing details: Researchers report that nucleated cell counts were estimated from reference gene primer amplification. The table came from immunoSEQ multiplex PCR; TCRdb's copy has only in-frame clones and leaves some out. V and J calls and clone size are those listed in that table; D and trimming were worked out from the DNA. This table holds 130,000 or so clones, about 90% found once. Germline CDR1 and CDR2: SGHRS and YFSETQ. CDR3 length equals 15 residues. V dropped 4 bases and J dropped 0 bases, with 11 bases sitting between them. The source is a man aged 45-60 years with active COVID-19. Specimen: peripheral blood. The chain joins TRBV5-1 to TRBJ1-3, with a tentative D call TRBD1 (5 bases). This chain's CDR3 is CASSPTGSSGNTIYF. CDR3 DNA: TGCGCCAGCAGCCCTACAGGCAGCTCTGGAAACACCATATATTTT.